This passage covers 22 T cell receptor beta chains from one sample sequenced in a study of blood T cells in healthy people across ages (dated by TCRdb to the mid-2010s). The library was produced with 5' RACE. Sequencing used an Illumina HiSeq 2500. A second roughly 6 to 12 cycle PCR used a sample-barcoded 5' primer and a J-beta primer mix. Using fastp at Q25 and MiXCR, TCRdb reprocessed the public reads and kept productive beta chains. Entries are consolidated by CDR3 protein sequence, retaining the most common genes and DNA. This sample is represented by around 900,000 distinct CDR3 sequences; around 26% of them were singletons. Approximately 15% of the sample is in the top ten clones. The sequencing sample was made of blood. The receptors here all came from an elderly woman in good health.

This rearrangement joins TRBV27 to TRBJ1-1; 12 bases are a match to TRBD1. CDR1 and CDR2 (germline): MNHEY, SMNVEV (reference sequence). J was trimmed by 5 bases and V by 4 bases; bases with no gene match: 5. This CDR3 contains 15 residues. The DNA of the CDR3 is TGTGCCAGCAGTTCCCGGGACAGGGGGCGGACTGAAGCTTTCTTT. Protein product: CASSSRDRGRTEAFF.

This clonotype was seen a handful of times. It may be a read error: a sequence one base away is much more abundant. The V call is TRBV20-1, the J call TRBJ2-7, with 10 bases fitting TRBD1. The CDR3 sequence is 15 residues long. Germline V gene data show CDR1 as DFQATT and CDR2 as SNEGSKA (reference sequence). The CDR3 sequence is CGARSRDRGWNEQYF. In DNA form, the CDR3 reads TGCGGTGCTAGATCGCGGGACAGGGGTTGGAACGAGCAGTACTTC.

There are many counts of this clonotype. In nucleotides, the CDR3 is TGTGCCAGCAGCCGCAGACAGGGGGGGGCAGAGACCCAGTACTTC. Translated, it gives CASSRRQGGAETQYF. The chain is built from TRBV7-2 and TRBJ2-5, with TRBD1 matching over 9 bases. V shed 5 bases and J 4 bases; nucleotides not matched to a gene: 8. The CDR3 totals 15 residues. Looked up from germline, CDR1 is SGHTA and CDR2 is FQGNSA.

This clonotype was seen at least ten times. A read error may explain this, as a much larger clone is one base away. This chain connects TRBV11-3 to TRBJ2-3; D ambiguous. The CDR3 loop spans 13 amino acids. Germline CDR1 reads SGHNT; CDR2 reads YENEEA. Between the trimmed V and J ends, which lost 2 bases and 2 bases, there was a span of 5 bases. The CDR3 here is CASSLQVTDTQYF. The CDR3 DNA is TGTGCCAGCAGCTTACAGGTCACAGATACGCAGTATTTT.

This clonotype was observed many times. The CDR3 spells CSVKQGVVETQYF. Here the CDR3 DNA reads TGCAGTGTTAAACAGGGGGTGGTGGAGACCCAGTACTTC. The chain uses TRBV20-1 and TRBJ2-5, with TRBD1 matching 8 bases. Germline values: CDR1 DFQATT, CDR2 SNEGSKA (reference sequence). This CDR3 is built from 13 residues. J gave up 5 bases and V 7 bases, and 9 bases lay outside the gene matches.

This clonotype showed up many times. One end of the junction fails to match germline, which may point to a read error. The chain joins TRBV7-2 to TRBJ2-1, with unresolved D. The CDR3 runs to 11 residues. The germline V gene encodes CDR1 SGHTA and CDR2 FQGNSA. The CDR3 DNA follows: TGTGCCAGCAGCTTGCTTAATGCGCAGTTCTTC. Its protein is CASSLLNAQFF.

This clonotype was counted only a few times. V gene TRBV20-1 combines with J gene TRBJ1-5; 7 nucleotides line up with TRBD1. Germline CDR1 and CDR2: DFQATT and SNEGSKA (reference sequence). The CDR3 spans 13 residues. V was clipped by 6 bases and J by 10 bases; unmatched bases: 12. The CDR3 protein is CSATLGQGEPQHF. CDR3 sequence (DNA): TGCAGTGCCACCCTGGGGCAGGGGGAACCCCAGCATTTT.

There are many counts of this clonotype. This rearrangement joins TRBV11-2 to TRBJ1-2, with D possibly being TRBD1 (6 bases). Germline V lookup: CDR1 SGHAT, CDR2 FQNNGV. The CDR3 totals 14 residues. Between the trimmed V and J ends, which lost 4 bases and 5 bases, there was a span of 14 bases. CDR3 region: CASSSRGAEYGYTF. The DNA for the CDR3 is TGTGCCAGCAGCTCCCGGGGGGCAGAATATGGCTACACCTTC.

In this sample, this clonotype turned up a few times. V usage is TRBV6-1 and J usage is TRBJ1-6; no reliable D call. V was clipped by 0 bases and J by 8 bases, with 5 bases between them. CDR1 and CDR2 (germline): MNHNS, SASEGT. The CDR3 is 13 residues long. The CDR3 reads CASSEASDSPLHF. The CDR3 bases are TGTGCCAGCAGTGAAGCATCCGATTCACCCCTCCACTTT.

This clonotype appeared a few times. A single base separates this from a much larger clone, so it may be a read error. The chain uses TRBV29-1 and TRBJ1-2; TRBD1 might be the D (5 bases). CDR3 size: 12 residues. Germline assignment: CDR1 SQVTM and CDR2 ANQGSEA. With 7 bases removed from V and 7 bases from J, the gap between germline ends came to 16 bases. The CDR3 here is CSGEWGGGGYTF. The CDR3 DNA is TGCAGCGGAGAATGGGGGGGTGGTGGCTACACCTTC.

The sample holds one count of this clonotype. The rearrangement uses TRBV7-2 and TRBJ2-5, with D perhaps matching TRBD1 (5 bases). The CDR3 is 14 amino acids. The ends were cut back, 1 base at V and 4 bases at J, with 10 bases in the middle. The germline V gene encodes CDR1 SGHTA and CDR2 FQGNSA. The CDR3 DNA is TGTGCCAGCAGCTTAGGTCCCAGGGTAGAGACCCAGTACTTC. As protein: CASSLGPRVETQYF.

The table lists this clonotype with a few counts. This chain's CDR3 is CASRGDPRIRQYF. The CDR3 region has the DNA TGTGCCAGTAGGGGGGACCCCAGGATTCGGCAGTATTTT. The rearrangement links TRBV19 to TRBJ2-3; TRBD1 or TRBD2 may be the D gene (5 bases each). The CDR3 spans 13 residues. Germline V lookup: CDR1 LNHDA, CDR2 SQIVND (reference sequence). Deletions cut 6 bases from V and 11 bases from J, with 18 bases between.

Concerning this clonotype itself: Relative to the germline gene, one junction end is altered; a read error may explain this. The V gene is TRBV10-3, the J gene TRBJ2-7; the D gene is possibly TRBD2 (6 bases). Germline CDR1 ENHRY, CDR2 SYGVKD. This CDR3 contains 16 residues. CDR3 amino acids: CTISAEGSLFRYEQYF. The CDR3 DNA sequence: TGTACCATCAGTGCGGAGGGGTCCTTATTCCGCTACGAGCAGTACTTC.

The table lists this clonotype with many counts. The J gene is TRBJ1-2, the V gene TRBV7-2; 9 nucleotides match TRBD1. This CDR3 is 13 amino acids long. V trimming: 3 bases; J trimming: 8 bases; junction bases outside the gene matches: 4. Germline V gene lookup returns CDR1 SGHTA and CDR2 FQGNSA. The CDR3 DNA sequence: TGTGCCAGCAGCTTCCCGGGACAGGGAGGCTACACCTTC. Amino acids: CASSFPGQGGYTF.

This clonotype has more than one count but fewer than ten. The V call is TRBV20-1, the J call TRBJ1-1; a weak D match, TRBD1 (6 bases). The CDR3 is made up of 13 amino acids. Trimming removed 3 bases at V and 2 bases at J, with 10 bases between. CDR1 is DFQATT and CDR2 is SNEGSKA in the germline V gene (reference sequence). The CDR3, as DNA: TGCAGTGCTAGTCGCGGGACAAACACTGAAGCTTTCTTT. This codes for CSASRGTNTEAFF.

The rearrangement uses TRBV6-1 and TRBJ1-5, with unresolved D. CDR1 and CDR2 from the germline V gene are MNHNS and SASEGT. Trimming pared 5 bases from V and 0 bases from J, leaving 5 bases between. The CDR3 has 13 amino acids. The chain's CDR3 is CASSSISNQPQHF. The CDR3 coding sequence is TGTGCCAGCAGTTCAATTAGCAATCAGCCCCAGCATTTT.

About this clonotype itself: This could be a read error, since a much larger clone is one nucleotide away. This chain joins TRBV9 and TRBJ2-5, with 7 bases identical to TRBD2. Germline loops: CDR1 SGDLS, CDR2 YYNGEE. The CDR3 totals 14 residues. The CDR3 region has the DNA TGTGCCAGCAGCGGACGCGGGAGCCAAGAGGCCCAGTACTTC. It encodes CASSGRGSQEAQYF.

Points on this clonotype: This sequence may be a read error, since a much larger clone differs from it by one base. The CDR3 here is CASSTDPGRLYYEQYF. The CDR3 bases are TGCGCCAGCAGCACTGATCCGGGACGCCTCTATTATGAGCAGTACTTC. The gene calls are TRBV5-1 and TRBJ2-5, with D perhaps assigned TRBD1 or TRBD2 (5 bases each). This CDR3 is 16 amino acids long. V lost 4 bases, J lost 11 bases, and 27 bases lay in between. CDR1 SGHRS and CDR2 YFSETQ come from the germline V gene.

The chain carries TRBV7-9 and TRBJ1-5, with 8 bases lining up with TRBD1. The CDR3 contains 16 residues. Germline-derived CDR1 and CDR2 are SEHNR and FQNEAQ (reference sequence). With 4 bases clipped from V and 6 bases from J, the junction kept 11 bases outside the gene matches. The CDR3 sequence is CASSSPDRGEVQPQHF. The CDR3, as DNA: TGTGCCAGCAGCTCACCCGACAGGGGAGAGGTTCAGCCCCAGCATTTT. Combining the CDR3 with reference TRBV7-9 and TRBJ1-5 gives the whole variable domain DTGVSQNPRHKITKRGQNVTFRCDPISEHNRLYWYRQTLGQGPEFLTYFQNEAQLEKSRLLSDRFSAERPKGSFSTLEIQRTEQGDSAMYLCASSSPDRGEVQPQHFGDGTRLSIL.

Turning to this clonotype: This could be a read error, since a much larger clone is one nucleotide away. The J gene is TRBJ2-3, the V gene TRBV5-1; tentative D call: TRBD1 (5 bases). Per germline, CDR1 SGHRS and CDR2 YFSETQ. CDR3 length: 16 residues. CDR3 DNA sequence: TGCGCCAGCAGCTTAATTGGGCTCATCAGCACAGGTACGCAGTATTTT. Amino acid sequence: CASSLIGLISTGTQYF.

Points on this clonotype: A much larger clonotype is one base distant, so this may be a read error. The CDR3 sequence: CASRWEGSRSEQFF. The CDR3 DNA reads TGTGCCAGCAGGTGGGAGGGAAGTAGGAGTGAGCAGTTCTTC. The gene calls are TRBV28 and TRBJ2-1; 7 nucleotides agree with TRBD2. After removal of 6 bases from V and 9 bases from J, the junction contained 11 bases not matched to a gene. The CDR3 has 14 residues. The germline V gene encodes CDR1 MDHEN and CDR2 SYDVKM.

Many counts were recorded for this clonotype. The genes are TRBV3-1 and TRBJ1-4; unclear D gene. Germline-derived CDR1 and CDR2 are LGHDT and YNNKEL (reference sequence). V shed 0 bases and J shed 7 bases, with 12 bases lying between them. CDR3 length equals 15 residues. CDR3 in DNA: TGTGCCAGCAGCCAAGAAATAGGGTGGAGTGAAAAACTGTTTTTT. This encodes CASSQEIGWSEKLFF.